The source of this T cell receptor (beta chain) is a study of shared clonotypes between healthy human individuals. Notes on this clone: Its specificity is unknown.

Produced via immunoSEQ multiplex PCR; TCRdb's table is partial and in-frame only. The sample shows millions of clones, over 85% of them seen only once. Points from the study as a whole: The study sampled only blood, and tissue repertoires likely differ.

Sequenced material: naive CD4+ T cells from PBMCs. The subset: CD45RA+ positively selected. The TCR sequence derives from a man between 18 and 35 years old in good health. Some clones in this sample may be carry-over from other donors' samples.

The CDR3 nucleotides are TGCGCCAGCAGCCAAGCCTCCGGACGCACAGATACGCAGTATTTT. Translating it yields CASSQASGRTDTQYF. V is TRBV4-1 and J is TRBJ2-3, with D uncertain. The ends were cut back, 1 base at V and 1 base at J, with 9 bases in the middle. CDR3 length: 15 amino acids. Germline CDR1 MGHRA, CDR2 YSYEKL.